This is a list of T cell receptor beta chains from one sample in a study of breast tumors, draining lymph nodes, adjacent tissues. TCRdb reprocessed the multiplex PCR reads with MiXCR, giving one entry per CDR3 protein. The table has around 66,000 distinct CDR3 sequences, over 40% seen once. The specimen sequenced was breast tumor tissue. The receptor set was obtained from a female donor with breast cancer. Some clones in this sample may be carry-over from other donors' samples. Both conserved end residues are part of each CDR3. A D gene is named only where the DNA matches it firmly. Expanded clones are given a class, and other clones once, few, many or no size at all.

CDR3 protein,CDR3 DNA,clone size,V gene,J gene,D gene
CAISGGLNTEAFF,TGTGCCATCAGTGGGGGTTTAAACACTGAAGCTTTCTTT,few,TRBV10-3,TRBJ1-1,NA
CASSHSPGEKLFF,TGTGCCAGCAGTCATTCCCCAGGGGAAAAACTGTTTTTT,NA,TRBV12-3/TRBV12-4,TRBJ1-4,NA
CASSADRGSPLHF,TGTGCCAGCAGCGCCGACAGGGGCTCACCCCTCCACTTT,NA,TRBV9,TRBJ1-6,TRBD1
CASGGGYEQFF,TGTGCCAGCGGAGGAGGGTATGAGCAGTTCTTC,many,TRBV9,TRBJ2-1,NA
CATSKAGGGTDTQHF,TGTGCCACCAGCAAAGCGGGAGGGGGAACAGATACGCAGCATTTT,NA,TRBV24-1,TRBJ1-5,NA
CASSGEKLFF,TGTGCCAGCAGCGGGGAAAAACTGTTTTTT,NA,TRBV9,TRBJ1-4,NA
CASSQDQGPYGYTIYF,TGTGCCAGCAGCCAAGATCAGGGACCCTATGGCTACACCATATATTTT,NA,TRBV4-2,TRBJ1-3,NA
CASSLQAPIREKLFF,TGTGCCAGTAGTCTGCAGGCCCCCATCCGGGAAAAACTGTTTTTT,medium-sized,TRBV19,TRBJ1-4,NA
CASSLQGAASLAKNIQYF,TGTGCCAGCAGTCTACAGGGGGCGGCTTCCCTAGCCAAAAACATTCAGTACTTC,few,TRBV6-6,TRBJ2-4,TRBD1
CASTRGTGDLYQETQYF,TGTGCCAGCACCAGGGGGACAGGGGACTTGTACCAAGAGACCCAGTACTTC,NA,TRBV6-4,TRBJ2-5,TRBD1
CASSHRAENTEAFF,TGTGCCAGCAGCCATAGGGCGGAAAACACTGAAGCTTTCTTT,few,TRBV4-2,TRBJ1-1,NA
CASGYSGELFF,TGTGCCAGCGGGTATAGCGGGGAGCTGTTTTTT,few,TRBV6-5,TRBJ2-2,NA
CASSLRGRTNNEQFF,TGTGCCAGCAGCTTACGAGGGAGGACAAACAATGAGCAGTTCTTC,NA,TRBV7-8,TRBJ2-1,NA
CASSPVRTADQETQYF,TGCGCCAGCAGCCCCGTTAGGACAGCGGATCAAGAGACCCAGTACTTC,NA,TRBV5-1,TRBJ2-5,NA
CASSAGFGTDTQYF,TGTGCCAGCAGTGCAGGGTTTGGCACAGATACGCAGTATTTT,NA,TRBV12-3/TRBV12-4,TRBJ2-3,NA
CASRGRETQYF,TGTGCCAGTAGGGGGAGGGAGACCCAGTACTTC,once,TRBV2,TRBJ2-5,NA
CSASLGEDGYTF,TGCAGTGCTAGTCTGGGGGAAGATGGCTACACCTTC,many,TRBV20-1,TRBJ1-2,NA
CSVDRRRRETQYF,TGCAGCGTTGACCGACGGAGGCGAGAGACTCAGTACTTC,once,TRBV29-1,TRBJ2-5,NA
CASSPQVNTEAFF,TGTGCCAGCTCACCACAGGTTAACACTGAAGCTTTCTTT,NA,TRBV18,TRBJ1-1,NA
CASSHAPGANYGYTF,TGCGCCAGCAGCCATGCACCAGGGGCTAACTATGGCTACACCTTC,many,TRBV4-1,TRBJ1-2,NA
CASSPTSTNEQFF,TGTGCCAGCAGCCCGACTAGCACCAATGAGCAGTTCTTC,NA,TRBV7-3,TRBJ2-1,TRBD2
CSAREQHNTEAFF,TGCAGTGCTAGGGAACAACATAACACTGAAGCTTTCTTT,many,TRBV20-1,TRBJ1-1,NA
CASSLTSGAGYNEQFF,TGTGCCAGCAGCCTTACTAGCGGGGCTGGGTACAATGAGCAGTTCTTC,NA,TRBV9,TRBJ2-1,TRBD2
CASSLVVEIGELFF,TGTGCCAGCAGCTTAGTGGTGGAGATCGGGGAGCTGTTTTTT,NA,TRBV11-3,TRBJ2-2,NA
CASSLSFYEQYF,TGTGCCAGCAGCCTTAGTTTTTACGAGCAGTACTTC,many,TRBV12-3/TRBV12-4,TRBJ2-7,NA
CDSTGGPNEQFF,TGTGACTCAACGGGGGGTCCCAATGAGCAGTTCTTC,NA,TRBV24-1,TRBJ2-1,TRBD2
CASSPASSSGNTIYF,TGTGCCAGCAGCCCCGCGTCCAGCTCTGGAAACACCATATATTTT,NA,TRBV9,TRBJ1-3,NA
CASSLGTGGDTQYF,TGTGCCAGCAGCCTAGGGACAGGTGGGGATACGCAGTATTTT,many,TRBV7-6,TRBJ2-3,TRBD1
CASRTQGSLGISNQPQHF,TGTGCCAGTAGAACACAGGGATCCCTGGGAATTAGCAATCAGCCCCAGCATTTT,NA,TRBV19,TRBJ1-5,NA
CASSLLVGLGNTIYF,TGTGCCAGCAGTTTATTGGTGGGGCTTGGAAACACCATATATTTT,NA,TRBV12-3/TRBV12-4,TRBJ1-3,NA
CASSPSGGAGTDTQYF,TGTGCCAGCAGCCCAAGCGGGGGGGCTGGCACAGATACGCAGTATTTT,many,TRBV5-8,TRBJ2-3,TRBD2
CATSSSRTSGTEQYF,TGTGCCACCAGCAGTTCTAGGACTAGCGGGACCGAGCAGTACTTC,NA,TRBV15,TRBJ2-7,TRBD2
CASRITGKTGEQFF,TGTGCCAGCAGAATCACAGGGAAGACTGGTGAGCAGTTCTTC,many,TRBV2,TRBJ2-1,NA
CASSQPRRGLPQETQYF,TGTGCCAGCAGCCAACCCCGTCGGGGACTACCACAAGAGACCCAGTACTTC,many,TRBV14,TRBJ2-5,TRBD2
CASSLTGSSSNQPQHF,TGCGCCAGCAGCCTCACAGGGTCCTCAAGCAATCAGCCCCAGCATTTT,many,TRBV4-1,TRBJ1-5,NA
CASSARDGQALRYQPQHF,TGTGCCAGCAGTGCTAGAGATGGACAGGCCCTCAGATATCAGCCCCAGCATTTT,NA,TRBV25-1,TRBJ1-5,TRBD1
CSARPGEGYGYTF,TGCAGTGCTAGGCCCGGGGAAGGCTATGGCTACACCTTC,NA,TRBV20-1,TRBJ1-2,NA
CAGSLGLVDSYNEQYF,TGTGCCGGCAGCTTAGGACTAGTTGACTCCTACAATGAGCAGTACTTC,NA,TRBV11-3,TRBJ2-7,TRBD2
CASSKAREEKLFF,TGTGCCAGTAGTAAGGCCCGAGAGGAAAAACTGTTTTTT,NA,TRBV19,TRBJ1-4,NA
CASSLEGTYGYTF,TGTGCCAGCAGCTTAGAGGGGACCTATGGCTACACCTTC,many,TRBV7-2,TRBJ1-2,NA
CAIKADKPSPLHF,TGTGCCATCAAGGCGGACAAACCATCACCCCTCCACTTT,few,TRBV6-1,TRBJ1-6,NA
CASSLEGTGSQHF,TGCGCCAGCAGCTTGGAAGGGACAGGGAGTCAGCATTTT,once,TRBV5-1,TRBJ1-5,TRBD1
CASSQGNNKETQYF,TGTGCCAGCAGCCAAGGAAACAATAAAGAGACTCAGTACTTC,NA,TRBV11-2,TRBJ2-5,NA
CASSQDVPYEQYF,TGTGCCAGCAGCCAGGACGTCCCCTACGAGCAGTACTTC,medium-sized,TRBV14,TRBJ2-7,NA
CASSGKFGLAGGGETQYF,TGTGCCAGCAGTGGAAAGTTCGGACTAGCGGGAGGCGGCGAGACCCAGTACTTC,NA,TRBV6-5,TRBJ2-5,TRBD2
CASSRAGAAYNEQFF,TGTGCCAGCAGTAGAGCGGGAGCGGCCTACAATGAGCAGTTCTTC,many,TRBV12-3/TRBV12-4,TRBJ2-1,TRBD2